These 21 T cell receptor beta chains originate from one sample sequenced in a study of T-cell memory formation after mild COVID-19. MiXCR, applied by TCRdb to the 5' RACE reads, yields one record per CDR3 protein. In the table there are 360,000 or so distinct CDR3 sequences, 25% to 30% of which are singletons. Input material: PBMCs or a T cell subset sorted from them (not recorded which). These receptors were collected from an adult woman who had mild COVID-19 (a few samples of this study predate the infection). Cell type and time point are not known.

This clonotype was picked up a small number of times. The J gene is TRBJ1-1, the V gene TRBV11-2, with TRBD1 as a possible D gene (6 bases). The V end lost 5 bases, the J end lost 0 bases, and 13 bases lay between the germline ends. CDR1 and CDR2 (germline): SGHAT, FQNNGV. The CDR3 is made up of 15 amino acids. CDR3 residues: CASSGDRLLNTEAFF. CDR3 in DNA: TGTGCCAGCAGCGGCGACAGGTTGCTGAACACTGAAGCTTTCTTT. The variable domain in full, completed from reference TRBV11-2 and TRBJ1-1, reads EAGVAQSPRYKIIEKRQSVAFWCNPISGHATLYWYQQILGQGPKLLIQFQNNGVVDDSQLPKDRFSAERLKGVDSTLKIQPAKLEDSAVYLCASSGDRLLNTEAFFGQGTRLTVV.

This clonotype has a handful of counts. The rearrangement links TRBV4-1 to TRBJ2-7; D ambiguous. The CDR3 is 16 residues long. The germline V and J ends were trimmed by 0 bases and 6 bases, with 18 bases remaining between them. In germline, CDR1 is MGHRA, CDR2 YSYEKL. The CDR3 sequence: CASSQDRQRQAVEQYF. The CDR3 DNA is TGCGCCAGCAGCCAAGATCGTCAGAGGCAGGCGGTCGAGCAGTACTTC.

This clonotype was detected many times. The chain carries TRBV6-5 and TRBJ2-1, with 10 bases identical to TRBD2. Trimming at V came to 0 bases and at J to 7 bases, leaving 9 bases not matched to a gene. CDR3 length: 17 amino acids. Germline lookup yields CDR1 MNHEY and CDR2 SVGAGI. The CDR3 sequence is CASSYSVSGGAGNEQFF. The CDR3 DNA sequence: TGTGCCAGCAGTTACTCCGTCAGCGGGGGGGCCGGTAATGAGCAGTTCTTC.

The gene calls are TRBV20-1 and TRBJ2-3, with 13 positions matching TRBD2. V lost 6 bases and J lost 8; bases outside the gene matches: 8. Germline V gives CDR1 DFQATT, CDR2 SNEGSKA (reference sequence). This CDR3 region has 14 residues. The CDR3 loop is CSAGTSGERGTQYF. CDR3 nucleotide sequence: TGCAGTGCCGGGACTAGCGGGGAAAGGGGTACGCAGTATTTT.

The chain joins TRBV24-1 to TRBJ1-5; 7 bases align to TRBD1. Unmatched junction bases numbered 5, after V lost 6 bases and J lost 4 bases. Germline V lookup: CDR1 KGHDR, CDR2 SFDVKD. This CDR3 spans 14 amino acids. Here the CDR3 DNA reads TGTGCCACCAGTCCACAGGGGAGGAATCAGCCCCAGCATTTT. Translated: CATSPQGRNQPQHF.

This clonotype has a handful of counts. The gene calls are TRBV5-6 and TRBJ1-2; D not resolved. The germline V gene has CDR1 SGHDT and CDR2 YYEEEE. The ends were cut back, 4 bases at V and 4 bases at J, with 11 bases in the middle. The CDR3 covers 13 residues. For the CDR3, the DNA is TGTGCCAGCAGCCAGCGGCGACTCTATGGCTACACCTTC. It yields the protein CASSQRRLYGYTF.

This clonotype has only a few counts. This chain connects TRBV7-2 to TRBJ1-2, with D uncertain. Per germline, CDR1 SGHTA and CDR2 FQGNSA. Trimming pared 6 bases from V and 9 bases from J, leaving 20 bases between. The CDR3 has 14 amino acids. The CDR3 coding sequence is TGTGCCAGCAGTCCTGGTCCCCCAGCGGGGAGCTACACCTTC. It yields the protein CASSPGPPAGSYTF.

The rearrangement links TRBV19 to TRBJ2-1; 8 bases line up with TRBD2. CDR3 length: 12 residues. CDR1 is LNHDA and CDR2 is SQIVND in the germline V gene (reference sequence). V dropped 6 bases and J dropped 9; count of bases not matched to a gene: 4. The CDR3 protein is CASRKAGAEQFF. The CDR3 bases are TGTGCCAGTAGAAAAGCGGGAGCTGAGCAGTTCTTC.

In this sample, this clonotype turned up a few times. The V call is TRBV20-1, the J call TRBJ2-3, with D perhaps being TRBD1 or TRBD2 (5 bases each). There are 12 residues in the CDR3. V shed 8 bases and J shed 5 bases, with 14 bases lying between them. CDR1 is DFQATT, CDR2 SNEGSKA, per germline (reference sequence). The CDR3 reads CSCRVEVDTQYF. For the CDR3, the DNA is TGCAGTTGCAGGGTGGAGGTAGATACGCAGTATTTT.

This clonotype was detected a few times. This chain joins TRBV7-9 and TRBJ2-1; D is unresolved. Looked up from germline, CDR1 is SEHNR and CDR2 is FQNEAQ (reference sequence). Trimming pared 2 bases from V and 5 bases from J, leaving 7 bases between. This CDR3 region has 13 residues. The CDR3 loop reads CASSLRWDNEQFF. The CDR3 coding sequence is TGTGCCAGCAGCTTAAGGTGGGACAATGAGCAGTTCTTC.

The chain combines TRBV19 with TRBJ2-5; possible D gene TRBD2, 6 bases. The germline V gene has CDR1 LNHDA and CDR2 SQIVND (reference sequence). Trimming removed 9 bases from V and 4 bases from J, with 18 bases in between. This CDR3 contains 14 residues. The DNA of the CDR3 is TGTGCCAGCGGAGATGGGGGGAGCGCAGAGACCCAGTACTTC. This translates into CASGDGGSAETQYF.

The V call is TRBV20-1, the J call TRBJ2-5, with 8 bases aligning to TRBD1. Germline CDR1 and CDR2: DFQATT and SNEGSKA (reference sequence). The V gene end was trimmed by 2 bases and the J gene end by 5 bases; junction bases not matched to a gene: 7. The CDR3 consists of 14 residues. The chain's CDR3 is CSARWGRGRETQYF. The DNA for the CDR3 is TGCAGTGCTAGATGGGGCAGGGGGCGCGAGACCCAGTACTTC.

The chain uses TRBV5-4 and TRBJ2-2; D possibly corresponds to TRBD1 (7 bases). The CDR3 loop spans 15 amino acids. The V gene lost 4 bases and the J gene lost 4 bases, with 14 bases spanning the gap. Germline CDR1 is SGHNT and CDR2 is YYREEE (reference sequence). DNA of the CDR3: TGTGCCAGCAGCCCTGCGGGACAGCCCACCGGGGAGCTGTTTTTT. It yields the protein CASSPAGQPTGELFF.

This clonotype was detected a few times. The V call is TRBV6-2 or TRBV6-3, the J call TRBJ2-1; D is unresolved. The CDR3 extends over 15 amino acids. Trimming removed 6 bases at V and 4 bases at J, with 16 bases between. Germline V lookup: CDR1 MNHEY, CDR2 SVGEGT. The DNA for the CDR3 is TGTGCCAGCAGCCTTAGACAACTATCTTACAATGAGCAGTTCTTC. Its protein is CASSLRQLSYNEQFF.

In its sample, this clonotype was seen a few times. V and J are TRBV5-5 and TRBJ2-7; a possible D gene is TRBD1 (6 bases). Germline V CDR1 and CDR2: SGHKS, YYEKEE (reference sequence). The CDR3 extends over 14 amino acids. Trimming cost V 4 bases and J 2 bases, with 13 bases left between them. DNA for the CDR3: TGTGCCAGCAGCCCGGGGACATCCGCCTACGAGCAGTACTTC. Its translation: CASSPGTSAYEQYF.

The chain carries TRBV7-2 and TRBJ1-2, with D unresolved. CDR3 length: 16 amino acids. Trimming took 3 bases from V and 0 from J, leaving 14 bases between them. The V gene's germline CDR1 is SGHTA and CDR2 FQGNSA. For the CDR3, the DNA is TGTGCCAGCAGCTTCCAGCGACCCAGTTCTAACTATGGCTACACCTTC. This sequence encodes CASSFQRPSSNYGYTF. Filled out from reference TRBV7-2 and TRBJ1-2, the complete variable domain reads GAGVSQSPSNKVTEKGKDVELRCDPISGHTALYWYRQSLGQGLEFLIYFQGNSAPDKSGLPSDRFSAERTGGSVSTLTIQRTQQEDSAVYLCASSFQRPSSNYGYTFGSGTRLTVV.

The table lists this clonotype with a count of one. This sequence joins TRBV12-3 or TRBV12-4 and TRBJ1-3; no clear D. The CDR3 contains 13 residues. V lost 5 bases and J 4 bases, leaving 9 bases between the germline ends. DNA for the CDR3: TGTGCCAGCAGTCCGCACCAAGGAAACACCATATATTTT. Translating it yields CASSPHQGNTIYF.

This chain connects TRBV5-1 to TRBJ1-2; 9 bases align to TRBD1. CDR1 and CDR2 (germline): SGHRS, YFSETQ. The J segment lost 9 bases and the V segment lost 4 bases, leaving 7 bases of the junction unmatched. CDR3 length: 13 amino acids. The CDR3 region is CASSAGQGPSYTF. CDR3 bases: TGCGCCAGCAGCGCGGGACAGGGACCGAGCTACACCTTC.

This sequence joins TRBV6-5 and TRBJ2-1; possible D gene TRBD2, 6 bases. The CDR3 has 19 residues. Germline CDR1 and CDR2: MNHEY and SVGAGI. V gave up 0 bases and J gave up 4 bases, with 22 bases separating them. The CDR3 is CASSYSSGGPPWEYNEQFF. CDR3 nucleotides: TGTGCCAGCAGTTACTCATCCGGGGGTCCCCCCTGGGAATACAATGAGCAGTTCTTC.

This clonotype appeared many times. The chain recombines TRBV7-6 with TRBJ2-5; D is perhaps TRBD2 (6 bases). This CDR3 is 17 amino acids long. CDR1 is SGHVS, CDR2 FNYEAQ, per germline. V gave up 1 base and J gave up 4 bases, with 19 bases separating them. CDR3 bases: TGTGCCAGCAGCTTAGTTGCGGGAACCGTCGGGGGAGAGACCCAGTACTTC. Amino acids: CASSLVAGTVGGETQYF.

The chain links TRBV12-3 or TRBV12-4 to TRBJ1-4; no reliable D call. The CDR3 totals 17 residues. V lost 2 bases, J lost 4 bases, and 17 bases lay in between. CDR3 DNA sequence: TGTGCCAGCAGTTTATATGGCCCTAGGGCGAATAATGAAAAACTGTTTTTT. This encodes CASSLYGPRANNEKLFF.